One and the same sample provided the 23 T cell receptor beta chains below, sequenced in a study of tumor-infiltrating lymphocytes in primary liver carcinoma. The input was around 530 ng total RNA; TCR beta cDNA was made from it with a constant-region primer. Sequencing libraries for TCR beta derived from three nested multiplex PCR rounds that used slightly modified ARM-PCR. Researchers ran the first two PCR rounds for 10 cycles each with TRBV1-TRBV30 forward primers and a C-beta reverse primer. TCRdb analysed the multiplex PCR reads with MiXCR anew, one entry per CDR3 protein. The table records 180,000 or so distinct CDR3 sequences, 50% to 75% of them present only once. Alongside blood RNA obtained from unsorted whole blood, germline DNA was also extracted. Sequencing used peripheral blood. Source of these receptors: a man aged 35 to 55 with primary liver carcinoma and hepatitis B virus infection.

The V and J genes are TRBV5-5 and TRBJ2-7, with TRBD2 as a possible D gene (5 bases). This CDR3 is 16 amino acids long. V was cut by 0 bases and J by 2 bases, with 15 bases left in between. The germline V gene encodes CDR1 SGHKS and CDR2 YYEKEE (reference sequence). The CDR3 loop reads CASSLAASRVPYEQYF. The DNA for the CDR3 is TGTGCCAGCAGCTTGGCGGCGTCGCGGGTCCCCTACGAGCAGTACTTC.

This clonotype was observed many times. The CDR3 DNA reads as TGTGCCAGCAGAAGACTGGAAGTCCGGGAGACCCAGTACTTC. It encodes CASRRLEVRETQYF. The chain employs TRBV11-2 and TRBJ2-5; D gene unclear. V shed 6 bases and J shed 5 bases, with 16 bases lying between them. Germline V lookup: CDR1 SGHAT, CDR2 FQNNGV. The length of the CDR3 is 14 residues.

V is TRBV6-1 and J is TRBJ2-5; D is uncertain. The V end lost 6 bases, the J end lost 5 bases, and 4 bases lay between the germline ends. Germline lookup yields CDR1 MNHNS and CDR2 SASEGT. This CDR3 spans 10 amino acids. The CDR3 DNA is TGTGCCAGCAGGCTGGAGACCCAGTACTTC. Translated, it gives CASRLETQYF.

At least ten counts were recorded for this clonotype. The chain couples TRBV29-1 to TRBJ2-7; 15 positions match TRBD2. This CDR3 has 16 amino acids. Trimming removed 7 bases from V and 0 bases from J; junction bases left unmatched: 7. Germline V gene data show CDR1 as SQVTM and CDR2 as ANQGSEA. CDR3 protein: CSAPGTSGRHSYEQYF. The CDR3 coding sequence is TGCAGCGCCCCGGGGACTAGCGGGAGGCACTCCTACGAGCAGTACTTC.

For the CDR3, the DNA is TGTGCCAGCAGCCAGGGTATGGAAGGTGAAAAACTGTTTTTT. Its protein product is CASSQGMEGEKLFF. The chain is built from TRBV12-3 or TRBV12-4 and TRBJ1-4; a possible D gene is TRBD1 (5 bases). The CDR3 runs to 14 residues. With 6 bases removed from V and 7 bases from J, the gap between germline ends came to 15 bases.

The rearrangement joins TRBV6-2 or TRBV6-3 to TRBJ2-7; D is unresolved. Germline V gene lookup returns CDR1 MNHEY and CDR2 SVGEGT. Trimming pared 2 bases from V and 6 bases from J, leaving 5 bases between. The CDR3 has 11 amino acids. The CDR3 sequence: CASSYDTEQYF. In DNA form, the CDR3 reads TGTGCCAGCAGTTACGATACCGAGCAGTACTTC.

Points on this clonotype: A much larger clone differs from this one at a single base, so this may be a read error. This rearrangement joins TRBV29-1 to TRBJ2-3; 7 bases align to TRBD2. Looked up from germline, CDR1 is SQVTM and CDR2 is ANQGSEA. The CDR3 totals 15 residues. V dropped 0 bases and J dropped 1; count of bases not matched to a gene: 4. The CDR3 bases are TGCAGCGTTGAAGATCTGCTAGCGGGCACAGATACGCAGTATTTT. This translates into CSVEDLLAGTDTQYF.

This chain links TRBV12-3 or TRBV12-4 with TRBJ2-1; D gene unclear. The CDR3 covers 15 residues. V was pared by 3 bases and J by 0 bases, with 9 bases between. CDR3 protein: CASSFVRSSYNEQFF. CDR3 sequence (DNA): TGTGCCAGCAGTTTCGTAAGGAGCTCCTACAATGAGCAGTTCTTC.

The chain has TRBV4-2 and TRBJ1-4; 8 bases are shared with TRBD1. Per germline, CDR1 LGHNA and CDR2 YNFKEQ. This CDR3 has 16 residues. V was pared by 1 base and J by 6 bases, with 7 bases of the junction left unmatched. CDR3 protein: CASSQGDRLGDEKLFF. In DNA form, the CDR3 reads TGTGCCAGCAGCCAAGGGGACAGGTTGGGGGATGAAAAACTGTTTTTT.

The chain uses TRBV14 and TRBJ2-7, with 9 bases identical to TRBD1. The CDR3 totals 14 residues. Germline lookup yields CDR1 SGHDN and CDR2 FVKESK. V was clipped by 4 bases and J by 2 bases; unmatched bases: 3. The CDR3 sequence is CASSRGQGAYEQYF. In DNA form, the CDR3 reads TGTGCCAGCAGCCGGGGACAGGGCGCCTACGAGCAGTACTTC.

A word on this clonotype: Without the conserved terminal phenylalanine or tryptophan, this CDR3 likely stems from a read error. V is TRBV12-3 or TRBV12-4 and J is TRBJ1-2; TRBD1 aligns across 9 bases. V lost 4 bases, J lost 8 bases, and 5 bases stayed unmatched. The CDR3 has 13 residues. This chain's CDR3 is CASSSGTGQGYTI. CDR3 nucleotide sequence: TGTGCCAGCAGTTCCGGGACAGGGCAAGGCTACACCATC.

This clonotype was seen a few times. The V gene is TRBV12-3 or TRBV12-4, the J gene TRBJ1-5; D gene ambiguous. Trimming pared 6 bases from V and 1 base from J, leaving 10 bases between. CDR3 length: 14 amino acids. The CDR3 bases are TGTGCCAGCAGCAAGGGCCCAAGCAATCAGCCCCAGCATTTT. Amino acid sequence: CASSKGPSNQPQHF.

This clonotype was counted ten times or more. The chain is built from TRBV11-2 and TRBJ1-1, with TRBD1 as a possible D gene (5 bases). The V gene's germline CDR1 is SGHAT and CDR2 FQNNGV. Trimming took off 5 bases at V and 4 bases at J, with 17 bases between the two ends. This CDR3 comprises 15 residues. As DNA, the CDR3 is TGTGCCAGCAGCCTTTCCCCTGGGGGGTTCACTGAAGCTTTCTTT. Its protein product is CASSLSPGGFTEAFF.

The chain employs TRBV4-2 and TRBJ2-1; the match to TRBD2 covers 13 bases. The CDR3 sequence is 17 residues long. Trimming took 7 bases from V and 0 from J; bases not matched to a gene: 6. The germline V gene has CDR1 LGHNA and CDR2 YNFKEQ. CDR3 sequence reads: CASTGTSGASSYNEQFF. CDR3 nucleotide sequence: TGTGCCAGCACTGGGACTAGCGGGGCAAGCTCCTACAATGAGCAGTTCTTC.

This clonotype was recorded a few times. The chain links TRBV6-6 to TRBJ2-2, with 11 bases matching TRBD1. The CDR3 has 19 residues. Germline V gene data show CDR1 as MNHNY and CDR2 as SVGAGI (reference sequence). The V and J ends lost 1 base and 4 bases, in that order; junction bases with no gene match: 11. This CDR3 reads CASSYLGTPGTGGTGELFF. The DNA of the CDR3 is TGTGCCAGCAGTTACTTGGGTACCCCCGGGACAGGGGGCACCGGGGAGCTGTTTTTT.

Concerning this clonotype itself: An end of the junction does not agree with germline; a read error may underlie this. The chain has TRBV11-2 and TRBJ2-2; D tentatively reads TRBD1 or TRBD2 (5 bases each). CDR1 is SGHAT, CDR2 FQNNGV, per germline. This CDR3 contains 13 residues. The CDR3, as DNA: TGTGCCAGCAGCTTGCTGGGGGACGGGAAGCTGTCTTTC. As protein: CASSLLGDGKLSF. Variable domain in full (rest from reference TRBV11-2 and TRBJ2-2): EAGVAQSPRYKIIEKRQSVAFWCNPISGHATLYWYQQILGQGPKLLIQFQNNGVVDDSQLPKDRFSAERLKGVDSTLKIQPAKLEDSAVYLCASSLLGDGKLSFGEGSRLTVL.

This clonotype was found once. The chain carries TRBV2 and TRBJ1-1; D not certain. V lost 6 bases to trimming and J lost 1 base, with 9 bases between them. The CDR3 is 13 amino acids. Germline lookup yields CDR1 SNHLY and CDR2 FYNNEI. CDR3 coding DNA: TGTGCCAGCAGGATCGATCCGAACACTGAAGCTTTCTTT. This encodes CASRIDPNTEAFF.

The chain joins TRBV6-6 to TRBJ2-1, with D maybe TRBD2 (6 bases). The V gene lost 6 bases and the J gene lost 0 bases, with 12 bases spanning the gap. Germline V gene data show CDR1 as MNHNY and CDR2 as SVGAGI (reference sequence). The CDR3 is made up of 15 amino acids. The CDR3 nucleotides read TGTGCCAGCAGGGTAGTTAGCGGCTCCTACAATGAGCAGTTCTTC. Translation gives CASRVVSGSYNEQFF.

As regards this clonotype: The junction and the germline gene differ at one end; a read error may be behind it. V and J are TRBV11-2 and TRBJ1-1; D is unclear. The CDR3 is made up of 18 amino acids. The germline V gene has CDR1 SGHAT and CDR2 FQNNGV. The CDR3 spells CASSLEPGFLEKNTEAVF. CDR3 bases: TGCGCCAGCAGCTTAGAGCCAGGATTTCTCGAGAAGAACACTGAAGCTGTCTTT.

A word on this clonotype: Since no conserved phenylalanine or tryptophan closes the CDR3, a read error is the likely cause. This chain uses TRBV29-1 with TRBJ2-7; D gene uncertain. Germline V CDR1 and CDR2: SQVTM, ANQGSEA. The CDR3 has 15 amino acids. CDR3 loop: CSVEGWSDLSYGQYY. CDR3 DNA: TGCAGCGTTGAGGGTTGGTCGGACCTCTCCTACGGGCAGTACTAC.

J is TRBJ2-3 and V is TRBV20-1, with 10 bases that match TRBD2. V shed 3 bases and J 1 base; nucleotides not matched to a gene: 4. CDR1 is DFQATT and CDR2 is SNEGSKA in the germline V gene (reference sequence). The CDR3 sequence is 15 residues long. The DNA of the CDR3 is TGCAGTGCTAGCAAGCGGGAGGGTCGCACAGATACGCAGTATTTT. Protein sequence: CSASKREGRTDTQYF.

The chain recombines TRBV7-9 with TRBJ1-3; D unclear. Trimming pared 5 bases from V and 2 bases from J, leaving 13 bases between. This CDR3 spans 15 amino acids. Germline-derived CDR1 and CDR2 are SEHNR and FQNEAQ (reference sequence). CDR3 sequence: CASSPHGGTGNTIYF. The CDR3 bases are TGTGCCAGCAGCCCGCATGGTGGAACTGGAAACACCATATATTTT.

With respect to this clonotype: With a much larger clone just one base away, this may be a read error. V usage is TRBV6-1 and J usage is TRBJ2-1; tentatively, D is TRBD1 (7 bases). Trimming took off 6 bases at V and 6 bases at J, with 15 bases between the two ends. This CDR3 is 14 amino acids long. CDR1 and CDR2 from the germline V gene are MNHNS and SASEGT. CDR3 DNA: TGTGCCAGCAGAGAAAAGCAGGGGGGCAATGAGCAGTTCTTC. This codes for CASREKQGGNEQFF.